Listed here is a single TCR beta chain. Its specificity is not known. The CDR3 runs to 16 residues. Germline CDR1 reads MNHEY; CDR2 reads SVGAGI. V was trimmed by 2 bases and J by 4 bases, leaving 17 bases between them. These data belong to a study of OX40 agonist ivuxolimab in advanced cancers. The repertoire was sequenced with immunoSEQ multiplex PCR; TCRdb's copy has only in-frame clones and lacks some. The table records about 62,000 clones, approximately 85% of them present only once. Study-level results: Expanded clones belonging to CD8+ T cells outnumbered, on average, those of CD4+.

The chain couples TRBV6-5 to TRBJ1-1, with TRBD1 as a possible D gene (5 bases). The starting material was CD4+ or CD8+ T cells sorted from blood, obtained in a trial of the OX40 agonist ivuxolimab. The origin of this receptor is an adult with an advanced solid tumor such as melanoma, head and neck, liver or kidney cancer. The DNA for the CDR3 is TGTGCCAGCAGTTACAGTAGGGCCAGGGCAGGCACTGAAGCTTTCTTT. It specifies CASSYSRARAGTEAFF.